This T cell receptor (beta chain) was documented in a study of T cell responses to AZD1222 COVID-19 vaccine. Findings and caveats of the study: Distributed over spike, vaccine-associated CD4 TCRs predominated at 160-218 and 743-854. Unmutated regions of variants are reportedly targeted by nearly half of spike-specific TCRs. It should be noted that donors were predominantly white British and more often female, and clonal diversity was possibly underestimated. The study sampled repertoires only after the peak T cell response.

Per the germline V gene, CDR1 is LNHNV and CDR2 is YYDKDF (reference sequence). The CDR3 sequence is 15 residues long. The V and J ends lost 2 bases and 4 bases respectively, with 14 bases between them. In the case of this clone: Its target is unknown.

TCRdb's copy holds only in-frame clones and misses some; the assay was immunoSEQ multiplex PCR. The sample contains under 150,000 clones, roughly 91% of which appear only once. V is TRBV15 and J is TRBJ1-2, with a weak D call TRBD1 (6 bases). This sequence was found in an adult in good health. Sequenced material: peripheral blood, taken on day 0 of AZD1222 vaccination. The CDR3 is CATSRSPGGVYGYTF. The CDR3 DNA reads as TGTGCCACCAGCAGATCCCCCGGGGGCGTCTATGGCTACACCTTC.